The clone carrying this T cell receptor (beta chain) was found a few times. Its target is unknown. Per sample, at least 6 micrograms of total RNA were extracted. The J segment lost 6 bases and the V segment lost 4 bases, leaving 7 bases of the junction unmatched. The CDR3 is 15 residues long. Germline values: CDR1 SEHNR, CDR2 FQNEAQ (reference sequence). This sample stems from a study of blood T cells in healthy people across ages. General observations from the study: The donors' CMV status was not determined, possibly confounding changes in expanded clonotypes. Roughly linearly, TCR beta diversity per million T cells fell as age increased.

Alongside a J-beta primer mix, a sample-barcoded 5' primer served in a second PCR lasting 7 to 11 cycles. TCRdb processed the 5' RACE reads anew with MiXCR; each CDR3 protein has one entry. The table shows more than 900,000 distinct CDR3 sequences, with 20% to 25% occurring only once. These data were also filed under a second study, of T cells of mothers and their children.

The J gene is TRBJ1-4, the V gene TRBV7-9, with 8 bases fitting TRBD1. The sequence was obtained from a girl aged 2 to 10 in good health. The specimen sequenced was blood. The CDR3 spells CASSSTGGVDEKLFF. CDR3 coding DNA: TGTGCCAGCAGCTCTACAGGGGGAGTGGATGAAAAACTGTTTTTT.